The next 29 T cell receptor beta chains were all read from a single sample in a study of Ad26.COV2.S vaccination and SARS-CoV-2 variants. Sequenced by immunoSEQ multiplex PCR; TCRdb stores in-frame clones only, minus some. The sample has about 350,000 clones, about 85% seen once. The treatment is: around 19 received Ad26.COV2.S at low or high dose, single or two shots; about 5 received placebo; per-sample allocation not given. Sampling was done on day 63 after the first vaccine or placebo injection. Sequenced here: peripheral blood, sampled in a trial of Ad26.COV2.S vaccine versus placebo. Receptor source: a person between 18 and 60 years old who received the Ad26.COV2.S COVID-19 vaccine or a placebo.

The CDR3, as DNA: TGCGCCAGCAGCTTGGGGGACAGGTCCAATGAGCAGTTCTTC. This sequence encodes CASSLGDRSNEQFF. This rearrangement joins TRBV5-1 to TRBJ2-1, with 8 nucleotides matching TRBD1. CDR3 size: 14 residues. J gave up 6 bases and V 0 bases, and 2 bases lay outside the gene matches. CDR1 is SGHRS, CDR2 YFSETQ, per germline.

The V and J genes are TRBV3-1 (or the pseudogene TRBV3-2) and TRBJ2-5; 8 nucleotides match TRBD2. V dropped 0 bases and J dropped 5; count of bases not matched to a gene: 5. CDR1 and CDR2 (germline): LGHDT, YNNKEL (reference sequence). The CDR3 runs to 15 residues. The CDR3 region has the DNA TGTGCCAGCAGCCAAGATCGGGAGGGGTGGGAGACCCAGTACTTC. It specifies CASSQDREGWETQYF.

V gene TRBV6-4 combines with J gene TRBJ1-1, with D unresolved. The V end lost 5 bases, the J end lost 1 base, and 11 bases lay between the germline ends. The CDR3 is made up of 14 amino acids. Germline loops: CDR1 MRHNA, CDR2 SNTAGT. CDR3 nucleotide sequence: TGTGCCAGCAGTCCCAGCCCTGGGAACACTGAAGCTTTCTTT. This sequence encodes CASSPSPGNTEAFF.

The chain employs TRBV5-1 and TRBJ2-2, with 9 bases that match TRBD1. The V and J ends lost 6 bases and 0 bases, in that order; junction bases with no gene match: 15. From germline, CDR1 is SGHRS and CDR2 YFSETQ. This CDR3 has 19 amino acids. The CDR3 DNA reads as TGCGCCAGCATTAGGGTACAGGGGGCTCCCCAACCGAACACCGGGGAGCTGTTTTTT. It encodes CASIRVQGAPQPNTGELFF.

The count of this clone is one. The CDR3 coding sequence is TGTGCCAGCAGCGTAGAGGACTCGGGCTACGAGCAGTACTTC. It yields the protein CASSVEDSGYEQYF. V gene TRBV9 combines with J gene TRBJ2-7; maybe TRBD2 (5 bases). V was cut by 0 bases and J by 3 bases, with 10 bases left in between. From germline, CDR1 is SGDLS and CDR2 YYNGEE. The CDR3 contains 14 residues.

Turning to this clone: This CDR3 is also generated by other DNA sequences in the sample. The chain uses TRBV30 and TRBJ1-3, with D uncertain. Germline-derived CDR1 and CDR2 are GTSNPN and SVGIG (reference sequence). This CDR3 is 13 amino acids long. The ends were cut back, 0 bases at V and 0 bases at J, with 3 bases in the middle. CDR3 sequence (DNA): TGTGCCTGGAGTGTACGCTCTGGAAACACCATATATTTT. This codes for CAWSVRSGNTIYF. Full variable domain (remainder filled in from reference TRBV30 and TRBJ1-3): SQTIHQWPATLVQPVGSPLSLECTVEGTSNPNLYWYRQAAGRGLQLLFYSVGIGQISSEVPQNLSASRPQDRQFILSSKKLLLSDSGFYLCAWSVRSGNTIYFGEGSWLTVV.

This clone was seen a handful of times. V gene TRBV7-2 combines with J gene TRBJ1-2, with TRBD1 matching over 12 bases. This CDR3 region has 16 residues. The germline CDR1 and CDR2 sequences are SGHTA and FQGNSA. Trimming took 0 bases from V and 8 from J; bases not matched to a gene: 7. CDR3 loop: CASSLAGGQGARGYTF. The CDR3 coding sequence is TGTGCCAGCAGCTTAGCGGGGGGACAGGGGGCGCGCGGCTACACCTTC.

The V call is TRBV10-2, the J call TRBJ2-2, with TRBD2 identical over 9 bases. V shed 6 bases, J shed 0 bases, and the junction held 5 bases outside the gene matches. This CDR3 is built from 16 residues. Germline loops: CDR1 WSHSY, CDR2 SAAADI. CDR3 sequence (DNA): TGCGCCAGCAGCCAGCGGGGGGTTTCGAACACCGGGGAGCTGTTTTTT. Its translation is CASSQRGVSNTGELFF.

The chain combines TRBV28 with TRBJ2-5; D is unclear. Trimming removed 3 bases from V and 8 bases from J, with 10 bases in between. Germline V lookup: CDR1 MDHEN, CDR2 SYDVKM. CDR3 size: 12 residues. CDR3 coding DNA: TGTGCCAGCAGTTTTCGTAGGCTCACCCAGTACTTC. It yields the protein CASSFRRLTQYF.

The chain has TRBV27 and TRBJ2-7, with a tentative D call TRBD1 (5 bases). Germline CDR1 and CDR2: MNHEY and SMNVEV (reference sequence). Deletions cut 2 bases from V and 1 base from J, with 15 bases between. This CDR3 is 16 amino acids long. The CDR3 reads CASSLGAGSGSYEQYF. The CDR3 DNA reads TGTGCCAGCAGTTTAGGGGCAGGTTCCGGGTCCTACGAGCAGTACTTC.

The V call is TRBV27, the J call TRBJ2-7; perhaps TRBD1 as D (6 bases). Trimming stripped 6 bases from V and 9 bases from J, with 18 bases between. The germline CDR1 and CDR2 sequences are MNHEY and SMNVEV (reference sequence). The CDR3 is made up of 13 amino acids. In DNA, the CDR3 is TGTGCCAGCAGGGGGCAGGGGCGCCCCGCGCAGTACTTC. This gives the protein CASRGQGRPAQYF.

V is TRBV18 and J is TRBJ2-3; TRBD2 agrees at 7 bases. After removal of 2 bases from V and 4 bases from J, the junction contained 6 bases not matched to a gene. Germline V gene data show CDR1 as KGHSH and CDR2 as LQKENI. There are 15 residues in the CDR3. The CDR3 sequence: CASSPMAGAADTQYF. CDR3 in DNA: TGTGCCAGCTCACCAATGGCGGGAGCCGCAGATACGCAGTATTTT.

The V call is TRBV7-9, the J call TRBJ2-5; D gene uncertain. CDR3 length equals 14 residues. Between the trimmed V and J ends, which lost 4 bases and 2 bases, there was a span of 11 bases. The germline V gene has CDR1 SEHNR and CDR2 FQNEAQ (reference sequence). CDR3 region: CASSYSVLQETQYF. The CDR3 bases are TGTGCCAGCAGCTATTCCGTCCTTCAAGAGACCCAGTACTTC.

Many counts were recorded for this clone. The chain has TRBV23-1 and TRBJ1-1, with D hard to call. TRBV23-1 is an ORF; its function is uncertain. The CDR3 loop spans 13 amino acids. Deletions cut 8 bases from V and 0 bases from J, with 10 bases between. DNA for the CDR3: TGCGCCAGCCACCAGGTAATGAACACTGAAGCTTTCTTT. Its translation is CASHQVMNTEAFF.

The gene calls are TRBV4-3 and TRBJ2-1, with 7 bases that match TRBD1. CDR3 length: 17 residues. Looked up from germline, CDR1 is LGHNA and CDR2 is YSLEER. V lost 0 bases to trimming and J lost 1 base; unmatched junction nucleotides: 6. The DNA of the CDR3 is TGCGCCAGCAGCCAAGATATCGGGGACAGTTCCTACAATGAGCAGTTCTTC. This translates into CASSQDIGDSSYNEQFF.

The chain carries TRBV7-6 and TRBJ2-3, with D possibly TRBD2 on 6 matching bases. This CDR3 comprises 14 residues. The V and J ends lost 5 bases and 1 base respectively, with 10 bases between them. CDR1 SGHVS and CDR2 FNYEAQ come from the germline V gene. In DNA form, the CDR3 reads TGTGCCAGCAGCCCAAAGCGGGGCACAGATACGCAGTATTTT. The encoded protein is CASSPKRGTDTQYF. The full variable domain, rest sourced from reference TRBV7-6 and TRBJ2-3, is GAGVSQSPRYKVTKRGQDVALRCDPISGHVSLYWYRQALGQGPEFLTYFNYEAQQDKSGLPNDRFSAERPEGSISTLTIQRTEQRDSAMYRCASSPKRGTDTQYFGPGTRLTVL.

The chain uses TRBV6-2 or TRBV6-3 and TRBJ2-7, with a tentative D call TRBD1 (6 bases). Germline V gene sequence: CDR1 MNHEY, CDR2 SVGEGT. The CDR3 totals 15 residues. Deletions cut 2 bases from V and 3 bases from J, with 14 bases between. The CDR3 bases are TGTGCCAGCAGTTACCTATGGGACACCGACTACGAGCAGTACTTC. It encodes CASSYLWDTDYEQYF.

Comment on this clone: The sample contains more than one DNA sequence encoding this CDR3. J is TRBJ2-1 and V is TRBV9; D possibly corresponds to TRBD1 (5 bases). CDR1 is SGDLS and CDR2 is YYNGEE in the germline V gene. Trimming left V 1 base short and J 1 base short, with 6 bases between. This CDR3 comprises 14 residues. CDR3 sequence (DNA): TGTGCCAGCAGCGTATCAGGGTCCTACAATGAGCAGTTCTTC. Encoded protein: CASSVSGSYNEQFF.

There are a few counts of this clone. V gene TRBV7-2 combines with J gene TRBJ1-1; tentatively, D is TRBD1 (5 bases). The CDR3 length is 14 residues. V lost 0 bases to trimming and J lost 4 bases, with 9 bases between them. Germline CDR1 is SGHTA and CDR2 is FQGNSA. CDR3 sequence reads: CASSLAGTGTEAFF. The DNA of the CDR3 is TGTGCCAGCAGCTTAGCGGGGACGGGCACTGAAGCTTTCTTT. Full variable domain (remainder filled in from reference TRBV7-2 and TRBJ1-1): GAGVSQSPSNKVTEKGKDVELRCDPISGHTALYWYRQSLGQGLEFLIYFQGNSAPDKSGLPSDRFSAERTGGSVSTLTIQRTQQEDSAVYLCASSLAGTGTEAFFGQGTRLTVV.

The rearrangement links TRBV5-1 to TRBJ2-5, with D uncertain. CDR1 and CDR2 from the germline V gene are SGHRS and YFSETQ. The CDR3 spans 14 residues. The germline V and J ends were trimmed by 5 bases and 2 bases, with 13 bases remaining between them. Written as DNA, the CDR3 is TGCGCCAGCAGTTTGATACTCCCTCAAGAGACCCAGTACTTC. Amino acids: CASSLILPQETQYF. Full variable domain (missing parts from reference TRBV5-1 and TRBJ2-5): KAGVTQTPRYLIKTRGQQVTLSCSPISGHRSVSWYQQTPGQGLQFLFEYFSETQRNKGNFPGRFSGRQFSNSRSEMNVSTLELGDSALYLCASSLILPQETQYFGPGTRLLVL.

This clone has a handful of counts. CDR3 nucleotides: TGTGCCAGCAGCGCTGGGGCCCATAGCAATCAGCCCCAGCATTTT. It encodes CASSAGAHSNQPQHF. The gene calls are TRBV9 and TRBJ1-5, with D possibly matching TRBD1 (5 bases). Germline V CDR1 and CDR2: SGDLS, YYNGEE. The V gene lost 3 bases and the J gene lost 0 bases, with 10 bases spanning the gap. The CDR3 loop spans 15 amino acids.

This sequence joins TRBV7-8 and TRBJ2-1; D possibly uses TRBD1 or TRBD2 (5 bases each). The CDR3 sequence is 15 residues long. Germline V lookup: CDR1 SGHVS, CDR2 FQNEAQ. V lost 7 bases and J 0 bases, leaving 13 bases between the germline ends. The DNA of the CDR3 is TGTGCCAGCAACGTGGGGGACCTCTCCTACAATGAGCAGTTCTTC. This translates into CASNVGDLSYNEQFF.

The chain employs TRBV13 and TRBJ2-3; D is undetermined. The V and J ends lost 2 bases and 2 bases respectively, with 8 bases between them. Looked up from germline, CDR1 is PRHDT and CDR2 is FYEKMQ (reference sequence). The CDR3 contains 14 residues. Written as DNA, the CDR3 is TGTGCCAGCAGCTTAAGAGACAACACAGATACGCAGTATTTT. Protein product: CASSLRDNTDTQYF.

The V and J genes are TRBV12-5 and TRBJ1-1; 7 positions agree with TRBD1. Germline V gene sequence: CDR1 LGHNT, CDR2 FRNRAP. The CDR3 loop spans 13 amino acids. V was pared by 1 base and J by 11 bases, with 7 bases of the junction left unmatched. In DNA, the CDR3 is TGTGCTAGTGGTTTGGGACAAGGGGGCGACGCTTTCTTT. It codes for CASGLGQGGDAFF.

The rearrangement links TRBV11-2 to TRBJ2-2; 10 nucleotides line up with TRBD1. Trimming cost V 2 bases and J 6 bases; bases outside gene matches: 6. Germline CDR1 reads SGHAT; CDR2 reads FQNNGV. There are 16 residues in the CDR3. CDR3 in amino acids: CASSLRTGGWAGELFF. CDR3 DNA sequence: TGTGCCAGCAGCTTAAGGACAGGGGGTTGGGCCGGGGAGCTGTTTTTT. The variable domain in full, with the rest retrieved from reference TRBV11-2 and TRBJ2-2, is EAGVAQSPRYKIIEKRQSVAFWCNPISGHATLYWYQQILGQGPKLLIQFQNNGVVDDSQLPKDRFSAERLKGVDSTLKIQPAKLEDSAVYLCASSLRTGGWAGELFFGEGSRLTVL.

This clone appeared a few times. The chain couples TRBV27 to TRBJ1-5; tentative D call: TRBD1 (5 bases). The V end lost 3 bases, the J end lost 3 bases, and 9 bases lay between the germline ends. Looked up from germline, CDR1 is MNHEY and CDR2 is SMNVEV (reference sequence). This CDR3 is built from 14 residues. In DNA, the CDR3 is TGTGCCAGCAGTTTGGGGACGTCCAATCAGCCCCAGCATTTT. Translation: CASSLGTSNQPQHF.

V and J are TRBV6-5 and TRBJ2-3, with no clear D. The CDR3 has 15 residues. Trimming took off 4 bases at V and 0 bases at J, with 11 bases between the two ends. The V gene's germline CDR1 is MNHEY and CDR2 SVGAGI. As DNA, the CDR3 is TGTGCCAGCAGTTCATCACTTGCGAGCACAGATACGCAGTATTTT. Protein product: CASSSSLASTDTQYF.

The chain employs TRBV21-1 and TRBJ2-3; the DNA was not compared with TRBD1, the D call given in the table. TRBV21-1 represents a pseudogene. This CDR3 has 17 amino acids. The DNA of the CDR3 is TGTGCCAGCAGCCACTCCGTTTTTAGGGGGTTTAAAGATACGCAGTATTTT. Residues: CASSHSVFRGFKDTQYF.

The chain has TRBV6-2 or TRBV6-3 and TRBJ1-5, with TRBD1 as a possible D gene (6 bases). The CDR3 is 15 amino acids. Germline V gene sequence: CDR1 MNHEY, CDR2 SVGEGT. V was shortened by 5 bases and J by 4 bases, with 15 bases between the two germline ends. This CDR3 reads CASSKTGGGNQPQHF. As DNA, the CDR3 is TGTGCCAGCAGTAAAACCGGGGGCGGTAATCAGCCCCAGCATTTT.